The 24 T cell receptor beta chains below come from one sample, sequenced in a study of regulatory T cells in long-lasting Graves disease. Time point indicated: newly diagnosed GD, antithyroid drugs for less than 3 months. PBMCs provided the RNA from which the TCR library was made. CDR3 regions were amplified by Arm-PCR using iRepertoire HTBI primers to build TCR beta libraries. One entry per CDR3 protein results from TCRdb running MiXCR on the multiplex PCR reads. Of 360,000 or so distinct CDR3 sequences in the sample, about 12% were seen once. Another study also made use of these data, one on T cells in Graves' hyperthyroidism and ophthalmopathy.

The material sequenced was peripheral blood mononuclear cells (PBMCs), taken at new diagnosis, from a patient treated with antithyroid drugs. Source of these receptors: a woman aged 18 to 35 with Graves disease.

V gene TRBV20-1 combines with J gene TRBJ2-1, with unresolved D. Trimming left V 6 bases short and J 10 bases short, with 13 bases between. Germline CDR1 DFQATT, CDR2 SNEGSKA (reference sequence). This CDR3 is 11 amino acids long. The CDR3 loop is CSAASGPEQFF. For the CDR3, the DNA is TGCAGTGCGGCCTCGGGCCCAGAGCAGTTCTTC.

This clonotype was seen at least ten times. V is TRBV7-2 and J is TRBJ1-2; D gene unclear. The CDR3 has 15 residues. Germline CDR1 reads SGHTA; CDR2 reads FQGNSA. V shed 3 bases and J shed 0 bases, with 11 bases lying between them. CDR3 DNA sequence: TGTGCCAGCAGCTTCAGACACCAAGCTAACTATGGCTACACCTTC. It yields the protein CASSFRHQANYGYTF.

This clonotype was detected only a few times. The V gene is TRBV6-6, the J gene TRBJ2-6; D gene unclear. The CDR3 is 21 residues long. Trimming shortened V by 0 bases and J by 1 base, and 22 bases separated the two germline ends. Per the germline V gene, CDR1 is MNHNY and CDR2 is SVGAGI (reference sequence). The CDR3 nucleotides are TGTGCCAGCAGTTACTCGCTCGGGTCGTCTGCGATTTTTTCTGGGGCCAACGTCCTGACTTTC. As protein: CASSYSLGSSAIFSGANVLTF.

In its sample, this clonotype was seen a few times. The DNA for the CDR3 is TGTGCCAGCAGCCCCGGGACAGAGAGAGGCTACGAGCAGTTCTTC. It translates to CASSPGTERGYEQFF. V and J are TRBV12-3 or TRBV12-4 and TRBJ2-1, with 7 bases matching TRBD1. Trimming at V came to 6 bases and at J to 10 bases, leaving 15 bases not matched to a gene. The CDR3 sequence is 15 residues long.

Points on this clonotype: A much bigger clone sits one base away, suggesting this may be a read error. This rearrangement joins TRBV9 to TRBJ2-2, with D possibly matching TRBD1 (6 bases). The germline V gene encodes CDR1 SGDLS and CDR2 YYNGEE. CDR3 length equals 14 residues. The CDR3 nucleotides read TGTGCCAGCAGCGTAGACGTGGGGGCCGGGGAGCTGTTGTTT. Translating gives CASSVDVGAGELLF.

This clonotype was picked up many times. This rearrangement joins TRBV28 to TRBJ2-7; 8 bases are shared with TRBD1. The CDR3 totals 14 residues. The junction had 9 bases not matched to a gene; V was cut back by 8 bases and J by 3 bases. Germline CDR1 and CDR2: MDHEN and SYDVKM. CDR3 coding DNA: TGTGCCAGCTCACTTGGGACAGGAGGCTACGAGCAGTACTTC. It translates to CASSLGTGGYEQYF.

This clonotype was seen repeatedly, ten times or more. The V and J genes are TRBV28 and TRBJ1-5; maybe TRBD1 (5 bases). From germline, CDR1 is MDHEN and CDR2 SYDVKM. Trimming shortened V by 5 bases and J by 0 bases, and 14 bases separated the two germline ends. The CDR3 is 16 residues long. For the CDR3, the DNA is TGTGCCAGCAGTCTACCGACAGTCTATAGCAATCAGCCCCAGCATTTT. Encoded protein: CASSLPTVYSNQPQHF.

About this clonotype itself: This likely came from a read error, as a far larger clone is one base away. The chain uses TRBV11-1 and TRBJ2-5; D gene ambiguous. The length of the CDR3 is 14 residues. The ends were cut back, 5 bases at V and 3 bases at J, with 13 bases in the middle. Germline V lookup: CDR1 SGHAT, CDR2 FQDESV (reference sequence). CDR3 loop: CASSRSLIEETQYF. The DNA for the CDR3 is TGTGCCAGCAGCCGGTCCCTTATAGAAGAGACCCAGTACTTC.

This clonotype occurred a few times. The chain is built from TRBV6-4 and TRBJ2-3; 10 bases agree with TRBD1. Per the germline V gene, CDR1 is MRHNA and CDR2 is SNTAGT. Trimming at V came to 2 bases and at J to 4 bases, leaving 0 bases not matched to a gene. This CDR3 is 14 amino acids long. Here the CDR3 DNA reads TGTGCCAGCAGTGACGGACAGGGGGCAGATACGCAGTATTTT. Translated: CASSDGQGADTQYF.

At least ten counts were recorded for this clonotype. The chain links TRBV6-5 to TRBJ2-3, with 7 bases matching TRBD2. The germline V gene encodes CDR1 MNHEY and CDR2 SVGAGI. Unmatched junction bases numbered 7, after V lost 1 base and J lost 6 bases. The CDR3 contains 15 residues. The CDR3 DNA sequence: TGTGCCAGCAGTTACTTGGGGGGGACGCGGGATACGCAGTATTTT. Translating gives CASSYLGGTRDTQYF.

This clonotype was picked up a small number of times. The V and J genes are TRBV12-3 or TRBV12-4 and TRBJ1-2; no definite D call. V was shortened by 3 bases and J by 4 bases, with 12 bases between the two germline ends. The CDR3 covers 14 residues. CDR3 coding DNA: TGTGCCAGCAGTTTCTTAGAAAATCCCTATGGCTACACCTTC. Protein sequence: CASSFLENPYGYTF.

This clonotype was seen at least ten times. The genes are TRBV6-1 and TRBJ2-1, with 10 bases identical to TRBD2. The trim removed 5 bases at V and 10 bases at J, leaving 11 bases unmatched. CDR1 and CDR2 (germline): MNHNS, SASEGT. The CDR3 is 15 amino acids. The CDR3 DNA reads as TGTGCCAGCAGTCCACTAGCGGGAAGGGTAGGGGAGCAGTTCTTC. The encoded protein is CASSPLAGRVGEQFF.

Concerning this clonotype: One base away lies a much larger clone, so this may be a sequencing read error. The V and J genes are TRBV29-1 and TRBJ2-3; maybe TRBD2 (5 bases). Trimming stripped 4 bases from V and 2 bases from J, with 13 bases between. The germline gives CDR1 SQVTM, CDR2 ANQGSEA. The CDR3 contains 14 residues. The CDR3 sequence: CSVVLTGYTDTQYF. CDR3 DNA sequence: TGCAGCGTTGTACTAACGGGATACACAGATACGCAGTATTTT.

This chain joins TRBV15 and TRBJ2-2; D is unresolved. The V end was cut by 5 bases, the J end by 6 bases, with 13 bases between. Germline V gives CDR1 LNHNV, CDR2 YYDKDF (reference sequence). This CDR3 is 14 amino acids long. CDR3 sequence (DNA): TGTGCCACCAGCGTAGATAAGGGCCCCGGGGAGCTGTTTTTT. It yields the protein CATSVDKGPGELFF.

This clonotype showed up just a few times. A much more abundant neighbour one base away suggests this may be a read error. Here the CDR3 reads CSARDGTVPYNEQYF. The CDR3 coding sequence is TGCAGTGCTAGGGACGGGACAGTCCCCTACAATGAGCAGTACTTC. The chain uses TRBV20-1 and TRBJ2-1, with 7 bases lining up with TRBD1. The J call may be incorrect, as the DNA end agrees better with TRBJ2-7. This CDR3 spans 15 amino acids. CDR1 is DFQATT, CDR2 SNEGSKA, per germline (reference sequence).

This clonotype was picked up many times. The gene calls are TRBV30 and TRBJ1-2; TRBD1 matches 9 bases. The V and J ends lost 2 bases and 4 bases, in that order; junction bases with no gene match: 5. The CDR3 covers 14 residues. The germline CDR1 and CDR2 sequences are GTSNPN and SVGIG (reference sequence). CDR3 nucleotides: TGTGCCTGGAGTCTGGAACAGGGGGCCTATGGCTACACCTTC. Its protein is CAWSLEQGAYGYTF.

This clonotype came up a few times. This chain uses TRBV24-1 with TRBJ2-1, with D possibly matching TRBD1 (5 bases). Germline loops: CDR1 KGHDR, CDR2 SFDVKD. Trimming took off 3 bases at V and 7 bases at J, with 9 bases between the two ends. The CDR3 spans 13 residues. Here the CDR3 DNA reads TGTGCCACCAGTGATGCAGGGAAAAATGAGCAGTTCTTC. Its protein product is CATSDAGKNEQFF.

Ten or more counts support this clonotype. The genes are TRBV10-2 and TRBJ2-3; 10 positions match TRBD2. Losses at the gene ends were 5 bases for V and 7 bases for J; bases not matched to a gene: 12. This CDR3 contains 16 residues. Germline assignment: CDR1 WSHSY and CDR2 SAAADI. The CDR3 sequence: CASSNLLAGDAHTQYF. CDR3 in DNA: TGCGCCAGCAGTAACCTCCTAGCGGGAGATGCACATACGCAGTATTTT.

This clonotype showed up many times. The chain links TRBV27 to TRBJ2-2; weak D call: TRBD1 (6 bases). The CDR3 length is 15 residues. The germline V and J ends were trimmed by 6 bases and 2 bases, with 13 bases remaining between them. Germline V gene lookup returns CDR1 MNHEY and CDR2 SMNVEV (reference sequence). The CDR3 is CASRRNRANTGELFF. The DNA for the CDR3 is TGTGCCAGCAGACGAAACAGGGCTAACACCGGGGAGCTGTTTTTT.

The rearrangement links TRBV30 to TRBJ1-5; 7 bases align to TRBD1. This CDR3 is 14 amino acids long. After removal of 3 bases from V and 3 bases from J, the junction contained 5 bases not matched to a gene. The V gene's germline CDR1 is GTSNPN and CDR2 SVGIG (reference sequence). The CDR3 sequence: CAWSITGVNQPQHF. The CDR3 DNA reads TGTGCCTGGAGCATAACAGGGGTCAATCAGCCCCAGCATTTT.

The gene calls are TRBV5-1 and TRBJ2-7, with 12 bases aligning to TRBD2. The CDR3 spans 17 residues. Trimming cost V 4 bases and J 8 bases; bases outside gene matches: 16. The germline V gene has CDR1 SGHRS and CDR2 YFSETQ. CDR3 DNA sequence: TGCGCCAGCAGCCAGGGACTAGCGGGCTACTCCGGGGCAAAGCAGTACTTC. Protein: CASSQGLAGYSGAKQYF. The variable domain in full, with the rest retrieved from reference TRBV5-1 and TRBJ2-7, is KAGVTQTPRYLIKTRGQQVTLSCSPISGHRSVSWYQQTPGQGLQFLFEYFSETQRNKGNFPGRFSGRQFSNSRSEMNVSTLELGDSALYLCASSQGLAGYSGAKQYFGPGTRLTVT.

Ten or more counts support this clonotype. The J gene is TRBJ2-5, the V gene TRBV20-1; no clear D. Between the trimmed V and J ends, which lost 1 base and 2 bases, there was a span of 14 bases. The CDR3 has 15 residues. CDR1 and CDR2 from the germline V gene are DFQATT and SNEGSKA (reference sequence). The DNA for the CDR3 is TGCAGTGCTAGAGGAGACGACACCGATCAAGAGACCCAGTACTTC. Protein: CSARGDDTDQETQYF.

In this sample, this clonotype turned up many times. The CDR3 reads CASHGTGRDEQFF. The CDR3, as DNA: TGTGCCAGCCATGGGACAGGGAGGGATGAGCAGTTCTTC. V is TRBV12-3 or TRBV12-4 and J is TRBJ2-1; 9 bases line up with TRBD1. The CDR3 is 13 residues long. With V trimmed by 8 bases and J by 8 bases, 7 bases remained unmatched.

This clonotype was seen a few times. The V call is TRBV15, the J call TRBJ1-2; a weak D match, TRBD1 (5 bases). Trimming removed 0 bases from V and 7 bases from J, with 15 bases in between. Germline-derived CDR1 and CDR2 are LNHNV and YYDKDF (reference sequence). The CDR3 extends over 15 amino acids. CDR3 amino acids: CATSRDYEGSRGYTF. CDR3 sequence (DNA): TGTGCCACCAGCAGAGATTACGAGGGGAGTCGTGGCTACACCTTC.